This TCR beta chain is from a study of metastatic and nonmetastatic thyroid tumors. Thyroid surgery had not been preceded by any treatment in any patient. The length of the CDR3 is 16 residues. V dropped 3 bases and J dropped 9; count of bases not matched to a gene: 13. Germline assignment: CDR1 SGHAT and CDR2 FQNNGV. TCRdb reassembled clones from the PCR reads with MiXCR. Of about 45,000 clones detected, about 3.3% appear once; the ten largest clones hold approximately 9.8%. This clone was picked up many times. Its antigen remains unknown. Regarding the study as a whole: Significantly higher TCR beta diversity was reportedly seen in malignant thyroid tumors than benign nodules, in blood and tumor.

This clonotype was obtained from a female donor with papillary thyroid cancer or a benign thyroid nodule (not recorded which). Some clones in this sample may be carry-over from other donors' samples. The sequenced sample was blood. The chain links TRBV11-2 to TRBJ2-1; 8 bases map to TRBD2. Written as DNA, the CDR3 is TGTGCCAGCAGCTTGACGGCTAGCGGGCCGGCCTCTGAGCAGTTCTTC. Amino acids: CASSLTASGPASEQFF.